Reported below is one T cell receptor (beta chain). The antigen is not known. Germline lookup yields CDR1 MGHRA and CDR2 YSYEKL. Deletions cut 0 bases from V and 7 bases from J, with 9 bases between. The CDR3 runs to 13 residues. Amplification targeted TCR beta CDR3 regions from RNA transcripts. With the HTBI primer set, the TCR CDR3 went through a first round of RT-PCR. One entry per CDR3 protein results from TCRdb running MiXCR on the multiplex PCR reads. The sample records under 200,000 distinct CDR3 sequences, roughly 10% being singletons. The record originates from a study of T cells in Graves' hyperthyroidism and ophthalmopathy. A patient was excluded if there was uncontrolled infection, other autoimmune disease, pregnancy or lactation. Using 9.5 to 10 ml of fresh peripheral blood, PBMCs were prepared. Overall study results and limits: Blood also held most thyroid clonotypes expanded beyond 0.001.

V gene TRBV4-1 combines with J gene TRBJ1-1; D is undetermined. Sample: blood. The clonotype comes from a woman between 18 and 30 years old with Graves' hyperthyroidism that later progressed to Graves' ophthalmopathy. CDR3 region: CASSQDITDEAFF. The CDR3 DNA is TGCGCCAGCAGCCAAGATATCACAGATGAAGCTTTCTTT.